The 30 T cell receptor beta chains presented below share a single source sample, sequenced in a study of blood T cells in healthy people across ages. Next came a second PCR, run for about 6 to 11 cycles, which used a sample-barcoded 5' primer along with a J-beta primer mix. Each CDR3 protein is one row after TCRdb ran MiXCR on the 5' RACE reads. The data hold about 1.7 million distinct CDR3 sequences, with roughly 27% observed a single time. Sequencing was performed on blood. All receptors derive from a woman aged 25 to 39 in good health.

The chain uses TRBV7-2 and TRBJ2-3; D ambiguous. The CDR3 has 14 amino acids. The ends were cut back, 3 bases at V and 0 bases at J, with 7 bases in the middle. The germline V gene encodes CDR1 SGHTA and CDR2 FQGNSA. The CDR3, as DNA: TGTGCCAGCAGCTTCATGGCTAGCACAGATACGCAGTATTTT. Encoded protein: CASSFMASTDTQYF.

This clonotype has ten or more counts. V is TRBV25-1 and J is TRBJ2-3; D might be TRBD1 or TRBD2, each matching 5 bases. Trimming stripped 3 bases from V and 6 bases from J, with 10 bases between. The CDR3 extends over 13 amino acids. CDR1 is MGHDK, CDR2 SYGVNS, per germline. CDR3 residues: CASSDGGRDTQYF. The CDR3, as DNA: TGTGCCAGCAGTGATGGGGGTCGCGATACGCAGTATTTT. The whole variable domain, remainder taken from reference TRBV25-1 and TRBJ2-3, is EADIYQTPRYLVIGTGKKITLECSQTMGHDKMYWYQQDPGMELHLIHYSYGVNSTEKGDLSSESTVSRIRTEHFPLTLESARPSHTSQYLCASSDGGRDTQYFGPGTRLTVL.

The V call is TRBV20-1, the J call TRBJ2-3; 7 bases match TRBD2. The CDR3 contains 15 residues. Germline V gene sequence: CDR1 DFQATT, CDR2 SNEGSKA (reference sequence). CDR3 sequence: CSAPAGDQRTDTQYF. CDR3 coding DNA: TGCAGCGCCCCGGCGGGGGACCAACGCACAGATACGCAGTATTTT.

The chain couples TRBV12-3 or TRBV12-4 to TRBJ1-5, with a tentative D call TRBD1 (5 bases). Trimming cost V 6 bases and J 2 bases, with 14 bases left between them. There are 15 residues in the CDR3. The CDR3 region has the DNA TGTGCCAGCAGCCATGAGGGGCTTGGCAATCAGCCCCAGCATTTT. The encoded protein is CASSHEGLGNQPQHF.

Of note for this clonotype: A junction end diverges from the germline sequence, so it may reflect a read error. The chain combines TRBV24-1 with TRBJ2-5, with D unresolved. CDR3 size: 16 residues. The germline gives CDR1 KGHDR, CDR2 SFDVKD. The CDR3 nucleotides are TGTGGCACCAGTGATTCAGTCCGGGCTGACCAAGAGACCCAGTACTTC. Its translation is CGTSDSVRADQETQYF.

Comment on this clonotype: Germline and junction disagree at one end, which may indicate a read error. This sequence joins TRBV12-3 or TRBV12-4 and TRBJ2-3; a weak D match, TRBD2 (6 bases). The CDR3 covers 17 residues. CDR3 loop: CASYLGTTGVSADAQYF. The CDR3 nucleotides are TGTGCCAGCTATTTAGGGACGACGGGAGTGAGCGCAGATGCGCAGTATTTT.

Remarks on this clonotype: Being one base from a much bigger clone, this may be a read error. This rearrangement joins TRBV6-5 to TRBJ2-1; 8 nucleotides line up with TRBD2. The ends lost 6 bases at V and 0 bases at J; junction bases unmatched: 4. The CDR3 totals 15 residues. Germline V gene data show CDR1 as MNHEY and CDR2 as SVGAGI. CDR3 nucleotide sequence: TGTGCCAGCAGACCCGGGGGGGACTCCTACAATGAGCAGTTCTTC. This gives the protein CASRPGGDSYNEQFF.

This rearrangement joins TRBV30 to TRBJ1-1; D unclear. The CDR3 contains 12 residues. Germline CDR1 and CDR2: GTSNPN and SVGIG (reference sequence). V lost 2 bases, J lost 8 bases, and 12 bases lay in between. The CDR3 DNA reads TGTGCCTGGAGTAGAAACCTGCTCGAAGCTTTCTTT. Translation: CAWSRNLLEAFF.

As concerns this clonotype: This could be a read error, since a much larger clone is one nucleotide away. The chain joins TRBV20-1 to TRBJ2-5, with TRBD2 as a possible D gene (5 bases). This CDR3 has 17 residues. V was trimmed by 0 bases and J by 1 base, leaving 18 bases between them. Per the germline V gene, CDR1 is DFQATT and CDR2 is SNEGSKA (reference sequence). As DNA, the CDR3 is TGCAGTGCTAGAGATTGGACTGGCTTGAAATCCCAAGAGACCCAGTACTTC. Amino acid sequence: CSARDWTGLKSQETQYF.

The V and J genes are TRBV20-1 and TRBJ1-1, with a possible D match to TRBD1 (5 bases). The CDR3 loop spans 14 amino acids. Trimming pared 1 base from V and 0 bases from J, leaving 9 bases between. The V gene's germline CDR1 is DFQATT and CDR2 SNEGSKA (reference sequence). The DNA for the CDR3 is TGCAGTGCTAGAGTTCCGGGACTGAACACTGAAGCTTTCTTT. This sequence encodes CSARVPGLNTEAFF.

The chain recombines TRBV29-1 with TRBJ2-2; 7 bases align to TRBD1. The CDR3 is made up of 12 amino acids. CDR1 and CDR2 from the germline V gene are SQVTM and ANQGSEA. Losses at the gene ends were 6 bases for V and 4 bases for J; bases not matched to a gene: 2. The CDR3 nucleotides are TGCAGCGTCTACAGGGGCACCGGGGAGCTGTTTTTT. It yields the protein CSVYRGTGELFF.

The chain uses TRBV12-3 or TRBV12-4 and TRBJ2-7, with a weak D call TRBD2 (6 bases). V gave up 6 bases and J gave up 5 bases, with 17 bases separating them. The CDR3 extends over 14 amino acids. CDR3 region: CASSPTRVKDEQYF. DNA for the CDR3: TGTGCCAGCAGCCCGACTAGAGTTAAGGACGAGCAGTACTTC.

This clonotype was seen a handful of times. One junction end disagrees with the germline gene, perhaps due to a read error. The rearrangement joins TRBV4-1 to TRBJ1-4, with TRBD1 matching over 10 bases. CDR1 MGHRA and CDR2 YSYEKL come from the germline V gene. The CDR3 has 14 amino acids. CDR3: CAGSQGTGDEKLFF. CDR3 DNA: TGCGCCGGCAGCCAGGGGACAGGGGACGAAAAACTGTTTTTT.

This clonotype has ten or more counts. The chain carries TRBV10-2 and TRBJ1-5, with a weak D call TRBD1 (5 bases). V lost 4 bases and J lost 7, with 11 bases in between. CDR3 size: 13 residues. Germline lookup yields CDR1 WSHSY and CDR2 SAAADI. DNA of the CDR3: TGCGCCAGCAGTGGAGGGGTAGGCCAGCCCCAGCATTTT. It codes for CASSGGVGQPQHF.

This clonotype was detected ten times or more. The junction does not match germline at one end; this may be a read error. The chain carries TRBV7-9 and TRBJ2-1, with 8 bases matching TRBD1. Germline assignment: CDR1 SEHNR and CDR2 FQNEAQ (reference sequence). There are 14 residues in the CDR3. The CDR3 here is CASSPGQGLDEQFF. The CDR3 coding sequence is TGCGCCAGCAGCCCAGGACAGGGTCTCGATGAGCAGTTCTTC.

This clonotype has only a few counts. This may stem from a read error, because a much larger clone lies one nucleotide away. The chain joins TRBV11-2 to TRBJ2-1; D perhaps matches TRBD1 (6 bases). The end of the DNA fits TRBJ2-7 better, so the J call may be wrong. The germline gives CDR1 SGHAT, CDR2 FQNNGV. The length of the CDR3 is 14 residues. The CDR3 region is CASSLQGPYNEQYF. DNA for the CDR3: TGTGCCAGCAGCTTACAGGGGCCGTACAATGAGCAGTACTTC.

This clonotype was picked up a small number of times. The rearrangement uses TRBV7-3 and TRBJ2-5; TRBD2 matches at 12 bases. The CDR3 contains 17 residues. Germline V gives CDR1 SGHTA, CDR2 FQGTGA. The V gene end was trimmed by 4 bases and the J gene end by 7 bases; junction bases not matched to a gene: 13. The CDR3 sequence is CASSSPTSGGLQGTQYF. The CDR3 DNA reads as TGTGCCAGCAGCTCCCCGACTAGCGGGGGACTCCAGGGGACCCAGTACTTC.

Only a few counts were recorded for this clonotype. This chain joins TRBV5-1 and TRBJ2-3, with D possibly matching TRBD1 (6 bases). Germline V CDR1 and CDR2: SGHRS, YFSETQ. Trimming cost V 0 bases and J 7 bases, with 9 bases left between them. The CDR3 runs 13 residues. CDR3 bases: TGCGCCAGCAGCTTGGAAGGGGGATATACGCAGTATTTT. Amino acid sequence: CASSLEGGYTQYF.

This chain joins TRBV5-5 and TRBJ1-2; the D gene is possibly TRBD1 (5 bases). This CDR3 has 19 amino acids. Germline assignment: CDR1 SGHKS and CDR2 YYEKEE (reference sequence). V was pared by 6 bases and J by 0 bases, with 27 bases between. CDR3 in amino acids: CASMAREGELRAANYGYTF. DNA of the CDR3: TGTGCCAGCATGGCCAGGGAAGGGGAGCTGAGGGCAGCTAACTATGGCTACACCTTC.

There are many counts of this clonotype. The genes are TRBV20-1 and TRBJ2-5, with TRBD2 identical over 7 bases. Trimming cost V 0 bases and J 0 bases; bases outside gene matches: 4. CDR3 length equals 15 residues. CDR1 DFQATT and CDR2 SNEGSKA come from the germline V gene (reference sequence). DNA of the CDR3: TGCAGTGCTAGAGAGACTAGCTGGTACCAAGAGACCCAGTACTTC. It yields the protein CSARETSWYQETQYF.

The gene calls are TRBV5-1 and TRBJ2-3, with a weak D call TRBD2 (6 bases). Germline CDR1 reads SGHRS; CDR2 reads YFSETQ. This CDR3 is 14 amino acids long. V lost 4 bases, J lost 2 bases, and 11 bases lay in between. The CDR3 region is CASSAGLDTDTQYF. In DNA form, the CDR3 reads TGCGCCAGCAGCGCGGGACTTGACACAGATACGCAGTATTTT.

There are a few counts of this clonotype. CDR3 sequence: CASSQEPGQGGTEAFF. CDR3 bases: TGCGCCAGCAGCCAAGAACCGGGACAGGGGGGCACTGAAGCTTTCTTT. The chain couples TRBV4-3 to TRBJ1-1, with 11 positions matching TRBD1. Per germline, CDR1 LGHNA and CDR2 YSLEER. The ends lost 0 bases at V and 4 bases at J; junction bases unmatched: 4. The CDR3 is 16 amino acids.

This clonotype has more than one count but fewer than ten. The rearrangement uses TRBV6-5 and TRBJ2-5; no definite D call. Germline assignment: CDR1 MNHEY and CDR2 SVGAGI. Deletions cut 2 bases from V and 7 bases from J, with 14 bases between. This CDR3 comprises 14 residues. CDR3 sequence: CASSYPGDPGTQYF. Written as DNA, the CDR3 is TGTGCCAGCAGTTACCCGGGTGACCCGGGGACCCAGTACTTC.

The rearrangement joins TRBV20-1 to TRBJ1-1; tentatively, D is TRBD1 (5 bases). Trimming cost V 0 bases and J 4 bases, with 15 bases left between them. Per germline, CDR1 DFQATT and CDR2 SNEGSKA (reference sequence). CDR3 length: 15 residues. CDR3 bases: TGCAGTGCTAGAGACCCCTTGGGGAGGGGCACTGAAGCTTTCTTT. It translates to CSARDPLGRGTEAFF.

The table lists this clonotype with many counts. The CDR3 sequence: CASSEVYMGQGENYEQYF. The CDR3 nucleotides are TGTGCCAGCAGTGAAGTTTATATGGGACAGGGGGAAAACTACGAGCAGTACTTC. The V and J genes are TRBV6-1 and TRBJ2-7, with 11 bases matching TRBD1. The CDR3 is made up of 18 amino acids. After removal of 1 base from V and 3 bases from J, the junction contained 11 bases not matched to a gene. From germline, CDR1 is MNHNS and CDR2 SASEGT.

This sequence joins TRBV5-1 and TRBJ1-5, with 9 bases that match TRBD1. V shed 5 bases and J 3 bases; nucleotides not matched to a gene: 6. This CDR3 is 15 amino acids long. Germline V gives CDR1 SGHRS, CDR2 YFSETQ. This chain's CDR3 is CASRLTGGINQPQHF. Here the CDR3 DNA reads TGCGCCAGCAGATTGACAGGGGGGATCAATCAGCCCCAGCATTTT.

Points on this clonotype: At one boundary the junction diverges from the germline segment, which might be a read error. The chain recombines TRBV6-2 or TRBV6-3 with TRBJ2-5, with D unresolved. Germline V lookup: CDR1 MNHEY, CDR2 SVGEGT. CDR3 size: 12 residues. In DNA, the CDR3 is TGCGCCAGCAGTTTCGCCTTGCCGACCCAGTACTTC. Translated, it gives CASSFALPTQYF.

The chain is built from TRBV7-9 and TRBJ1-2; no clear D gene. CDR3 size: 12 residues. The V end lost 9 bases, the J end lost 7 bases, and 15 bases lay between the germline ends. Germline CDR1 reads SEHNR; CDR2 reads FQNEAQ (reference sequence). CDR3 DNA: TGTGCCAGTTCGTCATTTAATGGTGGCTACACCTTC. Translated, it gives CASSSFNGGYTF.

Remarks on this clonotype: Given a much more abundant clone one base away, this may be a read error. The chain employs TRBV29-1 and TRBJ1-2; D not resolved. This CDR3 region has 12 residues. V gave up 7 bases and J gave up 6 bases, with 15 bases separating them. Germline lookup yields CDR1 SQVTM and CDR2 ANQGSEA. Here the CDR3 reads CSALGPSHGYTF. As DNA, the CDR3 is TGCAGCGCCCTGGGCCCGTCCCATGGCTACACCTTC.

The chain recombines TRBV5-1 with TRBJ2-3; 7 positions agree with TRBD1. The V segment lost 7 bases and the J segment 3 bases; nucleotides outside the gene matches: 5. Germline-derived CDR1 and CDR2 are SGHRS and YFSETQ. CDR3 length: 13 residues. The CDR3 loop reads CASGTATTDTQYF. In DNA form, the CDR3 reads TGCGCCAGCGGGACAGCCACTACAGATACGCAGTATTTT.